A single sample gave rise to the 29 T cell receptor beta chains below, sequenced in a study of blood T cell repertoires in COVID-19. Only in-frame clones appear in the TCRdb table, and some are missing; sequencing was by immunoSEQ multiplex PCR. The sample holds roughly 70,000 clones, around 77% seen once. Sequencing was carried out using peripheral blood. These receptors were collected from a human donor in a cohort sampled during active COVID-19.

This clone was detected ten times or more. V gene TRBV10-3 combines with J gene TRBJ2-7, with TRBD1 identical over 8 bases. V lost 8 bases to trimming and J lost 4 bases; unmatched junction nucleotides: 7. Germline V gene lookup returns CDR1 ENHRY and CDR2 SYGVKD. The CDR3 extends over 13 amino acids. In DNA, the CDR3 is TGTGCCATCGCATTCGGACAGGGTTACGAGCAGTACTTC. Amino acids: CAIAFGQGYEQYF.

This clone has just one count. The genes are TRBV5-1 and TRBJ2-4; 9 bases match TRBD2. This CDR3 is built from 17 residues. V trimming: 1 base; J trimming: 1 base; junction bases outside the gene matches: 6. Germline V gives CDR1 SGHRS, CDR2 YFSETQ. The CDR3 loop reads CASSLHSGSYAKNIQYF. The CDR3 bases are TGCGCCAGCAGCTTGCATAGCGGGAGCTACGCCAAAAACATTCAGTACTTC.

This clone has just one count. V usage is TRBV4-3 and J usage is TRBJ2-3; 7 bases are a match to TRBD2. The CDR3 runs 16 residues. The V gene's germline CDR1 is LGHNA and CDR2 YSLEER. J was trimmed by 5 bases and V by 2 bases; bases with no gene match: 10. CDR3 loop: CASSQRLASSVDTQYF. The CDR3 nucleotides are TGCGCCAGCAGCCAAAGACTAGCTTCGAGCGTAGATACGCAGTATTTT.

The chain is built from TRBV2 and TRBJ1-4, with D perhaps TRBD1 (5 bases). The CDR3 has 14 residues. Germline assignment: CDR1 SNHLY and CDR2 FYNNEI. V lost 5 bases and J lost 2, with 9 bases in between. The CDR3 region has the DNA TGTGCCAGCAGTATGGGGGGGACTAATGAAAAACTGTTTTTT. This translates into CASSMGGTNEKLFF.

CDR3 coding DNA: TGTGCCAGCAGCTGGGGGACGGGAGCTGAAGCTTTCTTT. It yields the protein CASSWGTGAEAFF. The chain combines TRBV7-9 with TRBJ1-1; D is perhaps TRBD1 (5 bases). Trimming left V 4 bases short and J 6 bases short, with 12 bases between. The germline CDR1 and CDR2 sequences are SEHNR and FQNEAQ (reference sequence). This CDR3 has 13 residues.

This clone was detected only once. The gene calls are TRBV6-6 and TRBJ2-4; a possible D gene is TRBD2 (5 bases). The V gene lost 0 bases and the J gene lost 3 bases, with 9 bases spanning the gap. This CDR3 comprises 15 residues. Germline CDR1 and CDR2: MNHNY and SVGAGI (reference sequence). The CDR3 here is CASSYSLGGKNIQYF. CDR3 nucleotides: TGTGCCAGCAGTTACTCCCTCGGAGGCAAAAACATTCAGTACTTC.

The V gene is TRBV9, the J gene TRBJ2-5, with a weak D call TRBD2 (6 bases). The germline V gene encodes CDR1 SGDLS and CDR2 YYNGEE. The CDR3 length is 15 residues. The V gene lost 4 bases and the J gene lost 5 bases, with 18 bases spanning the gap. CDR3 loop: CASSPEPTEGETQYF. The CDR3 DNA sequence: TGTGCCAGCAGCCCCGAACCCACGGAGGGGGAGACCCAGTACTTC.

This chain connects TRBV7-8 to TRBJ2-5; 8 nucleotides match TRBD2. This CDR3 is 14 amino acids long. The germline gives CDR1 SGHVS, CDR2 FQNEAQ. V was pared by 5 bases and J by 1 base, with 3 bases of the junction left unmatched. CDR3 nucleotides: TGTGCCAGCAGCCCAAGCGGGGGCCAAGAGACCCAGTACTTC. Protein product: CASSPSGGQETQYF.

This chain joins TRBV24-1 and TRBJ2-3; 11 nucleotides agree with TRBD2. The junction had 8 bases not matched to a gene; V was cut back by 8 bases and J by 5 bases. Germline V gene lookup returns CDR1 KGHDR and CDR2 SFDVKD. The CDR3 is made up of 15 amino acids. CDR3 nucleotide sequence: TGTGCCACCAAGAGGCTAGCGGGAGGACAAGATACGCAGTATTTT. Translation: CATKRLAGGQDTQYF.

The chain joins TRBV20-1 to TRBJ2-1; D uncertain. V was trimmed by 3 bases and J by 5 bases, leaving 8 bases between them. Germline V gene lookup returns CDR1 DFQATT and CDR2 SNEGSKA (reference sequence). The CDR3 consists of 12 residues. The chain's CDR3 is CSASAENNEQFF. CDR3 nucleotide sequence: TGCAGTGCTAGTGCAGAAAACAATGAGCAGTTCTTC.

The chain uses TRBV5-1 and TRBJ2-7; TRBD2 matches at 9 bases. Germline V gene lookup returns CDR1 SGHRS and CDR2 YFSETQ. V was pared by 3 bases and J by 0 bases, with 7 bases of the junction left unmatched. This CDR3 has 16 residues. The CDR3 DNA reads TGCGCCAGCAGCTACGATCTAGCGGGAATCTCCTACGAGCAGTACTTC. Translating gives CASSYDLAGISYEQYF.

The rearrangement links TRBV28 to TRBJ2-7; 8 positions match TRBD2. There are 14 residues in the CDR3. The V gene end was trimmed by 4 bases and the J gene end by 3 bases; junction bases not matched to a gene: 5. Per germline, CDR1 MDHEN and CDR2 SYDVKM. CDR3 nucleotides: TGTGCCAGCAGTTCAGCGGGAGTCCGCTACGAGCAGTACTTC. Amino acid sequence: CASSSAGVRYEQYF.

This clone was detected only a few times. The sample holds other DNA sequences that translate to the same CDR3. The J gene is TRBJ1-2, the V gene TRBV18; D not resolved. This CDR3 spans 12 amino acids. Germline V gene sequence: CDR1 KGHSH, CDR2 LQKENI. V gave up 3 bases and J gave up 6 bases, with 8 bases separating them. CDR3 nucleotides: TGTGCCAGCTCACCTCGGCAGGATGGCTACACCTTC. Protein sequence: CASSPRQDGYTF.

This clone came up a few times. This chain links TRBV5-1 with TRBJ2-1; TRBD2 matches 12 bases. V was clipped by 4 bases and J by 4 bases; unmatched bases: 6. CDR1 is SGHRS, CDR2 YFSETQ, per germline. The CDR3 runs 16 residues. The CDR3 DNA is TGCGCCAGCAGCGTAGCGACTAGCGGGAGTTACAATGAGCAGTTCTTC. Its protein is CASSVATSGSYNEQFF. Full variable domain (outside the CDR3, taken from reference TRBV5-1 and TRBJ2-1): KAGVTQTPRYLIKTRGQQVTLSCSPISGHRSVSWYQQTPGQGLQFLFEYFSETQRNKGNFPGRFSGRQFSNSRSEMNVSTLELGDSALYLCASSVATSGSYNEQFFGPGTRLTVL.

The CDR3 DNA follows: TGTGCCAGCAGCCACATGAGCGGGAGGGCCTTCTACGAGCAGTACTTC. Encoded protein: CASSHMSGRAFYEQYF. This chain connects TRBV27 to TRBJ2-7, with 10 nucleotides matching TRBD2. V trimming: 6 bases; J trimming: 3 bases; junction bases outside the gene matches: 11. The length of the CDR3 is 16 residues. The germline V gene encodes CDR1 MNHEY and CDR2 SMNVEV (reference sequence).

The chain uses TRBV20-1 and TRBJ2-1; 11 bases map to TRBD2. Per the germline V gene, CDR1 is DFQATT and CDR2 is SNEGSKA (reference sequence). Trimming cost V 3 bases and J 5 bases; bases outside gene matches: 21. The CDR3 length is 20 residues. This CDR3 reads CSASYLQGTLVAGGNNEQFF. The CDR3 DNA sequence: TGCAGTGCTAGTTACCTACAAGGGACCCTGGTAGCGGGAGGGAACAATGAGCAGTTCTTC.

This clone was detected only once. The V gene is TRBV14, the J gene TRBJ2-7, with D possibly TRBD2 on 6 matching bases. Germline CDR1 SGHDN, CDR2 FVKESK. Trimming removed 4 bases from V and 5 bases from J, with 12 bases in between. The CDR3 consists of 13 residues. CDR3 loop: CASSLAVGDEQYF. The CDR3 DNA reads TGTGCCAGCAGCCTAGCGGTGGGGGACGAGCAGTACTTC.

This chain joins TRBV30 and TRBJ2-4; 12 bases align to TRBD2. This CDR3 is built from 17 residues. Trimming removed 5 bases from V and 0 bases from J; junction bases left unmatched: 8. The germline gives CDR1 GTSNPN, CDR2 SVGIG (reference sequence). The chain's CDR3 is CAWEPGLAGLAKNIQYF. The CDR3 bases are TGTGCCTGGGAACCGGGACTAGCGGGTTTAGCCAAAAACATTCAGTACTTC.

The J gene is TRBJ1-5, the V gene TRBV5-5, with a weak D call TRBD1 (6 bases). Germline assignment: CDR1 SGHKS and CDR2 YYEKEE (reference sequence). Trimming shortened V by 0 bases and J by 5 bases, and 9 bases separated the two germline ends. The CDR3 is 14 residues long. The DNA for the CDR3 is TGTGCCAGCAGCTTGGTGGCAGGGGATCAGCCCCAGCATTTT. Amino acid sequence: CASSLVAGDQPQHF.

J is TRBJ1-3 and V is TRBV4-2; 8 bases line up with TRBD1. This CDR3 contains 15 residues. Germline CDR1 and CDR2: LGHNA and YNFKEQ. The J segment lost 10 bases and the V segment lost 5 bases, leaving 13 bases of the junction unmatched. This CDR3 is CASSNGQGGSRTIYF. The CDR3 DNA is TGTGCCAGCAGCAACGGACAGGGTGGTTCGAGAACCATATATTTT.

The chain links TRBV28 to TRBJ2-7, with D uncertain. This CDR3 spans 14 amino acids. Germline-derived CDR1 and CDR2 are MDHEN and SYDVKM. Trimming removed 6 bases from V and 2 bases from J, with 14 bases in between. The CDR3 here is CASSLTTQPYEQYF. CDR3 coding DNA: TGTGCCAGCAGCCTTACAACCCAACCCTACGAGCAGTACTTC.

The rearrangement uses TRBV7-9 and TRBJ1-2; D not resolved. The V gene's germline CDR1 is SEHNR and CDR2 FQNEAQ (reference sequence). V dropped 5 bases and J dropped 1 base, with 11 bases sitting between them. The CDR3 is made up of 14 amino acids. Written as DNA, the CDR3 is TGTGCCAGCAGCACGCCGGGTCTTAACTATGGCTACACCTTC. It specifies CASSTPGLNYGYTF.

This rearrangement joins TRBV30 to TRBJ1-6; 9 bases fit TRBD1. The V and J ends lost 4 bases and 16 bases, in that order; junction bases with no gene match: 11. CDR1 and CDR2 (germline): GTSNPN, SVGIG (reference sequence). The CDR3 extends over 13 amino acids. The CDR3 DNA sequence: TGTGCCTGGAACCGGGACAGGGTAACTCCACTCCACTTT. This codes for CAWNRDRVTPLHF. The variable domain in full, completed from reference TRBV30 and TRBJ1-6, reads SQTIHQWPATLVQPVGSPLSLECTVEGTSNPNLYWYRQAAGRGLQLLFYSVGIGQISSEVPQNLSASRPQDRQFILSSKKLLLSDSGFYLCAWNRDRVTPLHFGNGTRLTVT.

This chain uses TRBV7-9 with TRBJ2-7; 7 positions match TRBD1. Germline CDR1 SEHNR, CDR2 FQNEAQ (reference sequence). The CDR3 sequence is 14 residues long. Trimming removed 5 bases from V and 2 bases from J; junction bases left unmatched: 6. CDR3 nucleotide sequence: TGTGCCAGCAGCCAGACAGGGATGGCCTACGAGCAGTACTTC. This gives the protein CASSQTGMAYEQYF.

The V gene is TRBV3-1 (or the pseudogene TRBV3-2), the J gene TRBJ1-4; 7 nucleotides align to TRBD1. The CDR3 length is 16 residues. Germline V gene sequence: CDR1 LGHDT, CDR2 YNNKEL (reference sequence). The V segment lost 5 bases and the J segment 0 bases; nucleotides outside the gene matches: 6. This CDR3 reads CASSVRQGATNEKLFF. CDR3 sequence (DNA): TGTGCCAGCAGCGTCCGACAGGGCGCAACTAATGAAAAACTGTTTTTT.

V gene TRBV6-1 combines with J gene TRBJ1-6; tentatively, D is TRBD1 (5 bases). The CDR3 consists of 15 residues. V shed 0 bases and J shed 7 bases, with 10 bases lying between them. CDR1 MNHNS and CDR2 SASEGT come from the germline V gene. The CDR3 loop reads CASSEAQGTNSPLHF. In DNA, the CDR3 is TGTGCCAGCAGTGAAGCTCAGGGCACAAATTCACCCCTCCACTTT.

In this sample, this clone turned up once. This chain's CDR3 is CASRRQGYGANVLTF. For the CDR3, the DNA is TGTGCCAGTAGGCGACAGGGTTATGGGGCCAACGTCCTGACTTTC. This chain uses TRBV19 with TRBJ2-6; 7 bases fit TRBD1. V was pared by 6 bases and J by 3 bases, with 5 bases of the junction left unmatched. The CDR3 has 15 amino acids. Germline lookup yields CDR1 LNHDA and CDR2 SQIVND (reference sequence).

The chain employs TRBV7-9 and TRBJ2-7, with D maybe TRBD1 (6 bases). The CDR3 has 12 amino acids. The ends were cut back, 5 bases at V and 5 bases at J, with 10 bases in the middle. Per germline, CDR1 SEHNR and CDR2 FQNEAQ (reference sequence). CDR3 sequence: CASSPDSHEQYF. CDR3 coding DNA: TGTGCCAGCAGCCCGGACAGTCACGAGCAGTACTTC.

The CDR3 sequence: CASSLTSGTVPTRQYF. For the CDR3, the DNA is TGTGCCAGCAGCTTAACAAGTGGGACAGTTCCTACGAGGCAGTACTTC. The V gene is TRBV7-9, the J gene TRBJ2-7; 7 bases are shared with TRBD1. The CDR3 length is 16 residues. Germline assignment: CDR1 SEHNR and CDR2 FQNEAQ (reference sequence). J gave up 9 bases and V 2 bases, and 16 bases lay outside the gene matches.